This TCR beta chain was identified in a study of cytomegalovirus exposure and HLA in healthy donors. The germline V and J ends were trimmed by 6 bases and 3 bases, with 15 bases remaining between them. The V gene's germline CDR1 is MNHEY and CDR2 SVGAGI. The CDR3 extends over 14 amino acids. PCR used 60 Vbeta primers and 13 Jbeta primers. Sequenced by immunoSEQ multiplex PCR; TCRdb stores in-frame clones only, minus some. The sample lists around 99,000 clones, 60% to 80% occurring once. V gene TRBV6-5 combines with J gene TRBJ2-7; maybe TRBD1 (6 bases). Sequencing was performed on PBMCs. This sequence was found in a man younger than 35 in good health and CMV-seronegative. CDR3 sequence reads: CASRQQGQNYEQYF. The CDR3 DNA reads as TGTGCCAGCAGACAACAGGGTCAAAACTACGAGCAGTACTTC.